Each of the 7 T cell receptor beta chains below was sequenced from the same sample in a study of cytomegalovirus exposure and HLA in healthy donors. PCR employed 60 Vbeta and 13 Jbeta primers. Some clones are missing from TCRdb's copy, which holds only in-frame ones; the method was immunoSEQ multiplex PCR. The table records about 130,000 clones, over 65% of them present only once. Sequencing was done on a sample of PBMCs. All receptors come from a man between 18 and 29 years old in good health and CMV-seropositive.

The chain recombines TRBV5-1 with TRBJ1-4; weak D call: TRBD1 (6 bases). The CDR3 contains 16 residues. Germline CDR1 is SGHRS and CDR2 is YFSETQ. Deletions cut 4 bases from V and 0 bases from J, with 13 bases between. Written as DNA, the CDR3 is TGCGCCAGCAGCCATGGACAGACCGCAACTAATGAAAAACTGTTTTTT. It encodes CASSHGQTATNEKLFF.

This clone was found once. The chain employs TRBV4-1 and TRBJ1-2; a possible D gene is TRBD1 (5 bases). CDR3 length: 12 amino acids. Trimming stripped 0 bases from V and 7 bases from J, with 6 bases between. In germline, CDR1 is MGHRA, CDR2 YSYEKL. CDR3 sequence: CASSQDRAGYTF. The CDR3 DNA sequence: TGCGCCAGCAGCCAAGACAGGGCTGGCTACACCTTC.

This clone has just a few counts. The V gene is TRBV6-1, the J gene TRBJ2-1; 10 nucleotides match TRBD1. The CDR3 totals 15 residues. Per the germline V gene, CDR1 is MNHNS and CDR2 is SASEGT. V lost 4 bases and J lost 3; bases outside the gene matches: 3. The CDR3 here is CASSARDRGYNEQFF. CDR3 DNA sequence: TGTGCCAGCAGTGCCCGGGACAGGGGCTACAATGAGCAGTTCTTC.

The chain has TRBV5-4 and TRBJ2-3, with 14 bases matching TRBD2. The CDR3 spans 17 residues. J gave up 5 bases and V 3 bases, and 8 bases lay outside the gene matches. Germline V CDR1 and CDR2: SGHNT, YYREEE (reference sequence). CDR3 DNA: TGTGCCAGCAGCTCTAAGGGACTAGCGGGGGTGCAAGATACGCAGTATTTT. Amino acids: CASSSKGLAGVQDTQYF.

This clone was seen more than once but under ten times. This chain uses TRBV27 with TRBJ1-5, with 8 bases fitting TRBD1. V shed 5 bases, J shed 6 bases, and the junction held 6 bases outside the gene matches. The germline V gene has CDR1 MNHEY and CDR2 SMNVEV (reference sequence). The CDR3 sequence is 14 residues long. CDR3 in DNA: TGTGCCAGCAGTCGACAGGGGTCAGGTCAGCCCCAGCATTTT. Translating gives CASSRQGSGQPQHF.

The chain carries TRBV28 and TRBJ2-5, with 10 bases identical to TRBD2. Germline CDR1 and CDR2: MDHEN and SYDVKM. CDR3 length: 17 amino acids. The trim removed 3 bases at V and 7 bases at J, leaving 14 bases unmatched. The CDR3 region is CASSLGLAGVPSRTQYF. The CDR3 DNA sequence: TGTGCCAGCAGTTTGGGGCTAGCGGGGGTCCCATCTAGGACCCAGTACTTC.

V gene TRBV9 combines with J gene TRBJ2-4; D remains unclear. The CDR3 is made up of 16 amino acids. Germline loops: CDR1 SGDLS, CDR2 YYNGEE. Deletions cut 0 bases from V and 0 bases from J, with 10 bases between. CDR3 nucleotide sequence: TGTGCCAGCAGCGTAGGGGTGGCGGTAGCCAAAAACATTCAGTACTTC. This codes for CASSVGVAVAKNIQYF.